A single T cell receptor beta chain is shown here with its context. V shed 7 bases and J shed 3 bases, with 15 bases lying between them. This CDR3 spans 14 amino acids. The germline CDR1 and CDR2 sequences are GTSNPN and SVGIG (reference sequence). This sample was included in a study of blood T cell repertoires in COVID-19. Whole-study context: The United States, Italy and Spain were the sources of the acute and convalescent COVID-19 samples. T cells, B-cell-depleted T cells, or PBMCs supplied cDNA or gDNA.

In the study's own analysis: It was from reference gene primer amplification that nucleated cell counts were estimated. The method was immunoSEQ multiplex PCR; TCRdb's version includes in-frame clones alone and lacks a portion of them. V, J and clone size are taken as reported in that table, and D and trimming were inferred from the DNA itself. The table records approximately 330,000 clones, about 91% of them present only once. The chain employs TRBV30 and TRBJ1-4, with D hard to call. Sequenced input: peripheral blood. This receptor was identified in a young man with COVID-19, enrolled during active disease. CDR3 DNA sequence: TGTGCCTCCACTAGACATCCCTCTAATGAAAAACTGTTTTTT. Its protein product is CASTRHPSNEKLFF.